The 7 T cell receptor beta chains below come from one sample, sequenced in a study of OX40 agonist ivuxolimab in advanced cancers. Method: immunoSEQ multiplex PCR; TCRdb's copy keeps in-frame clones and lacks some. The sample records approximately 70,000 clones, 75% to 95% being singletons. The sequencing used CD4+ or CD8+ T cells sorted from blood, collected in a trial of the OX40 agonist ivuxolimab. These receptors originate from an adult with an advanced solid tumor such as melanoma, head and neck, liver or kidney cancer.

The chain carries TRBV4-2 and TRBJ2-1, with 11 positions matching TRBD2. The germline V gene has CDR1 LGHNA and CDR2 YNFKEQ. This CDR3 comprises 18 residues. The junction had 10 bases not matched to a gene; V was cut back by 1 base and J by 5 bases. CDR3 sequence (DNA): TGTGCCAGCAGCCAAGCCGATGATTCACTAGCGGGAGACAATGAGCAGTTCTTC. Protein sequence: CASSQADDSLAGDNEQFF.

The CDR3 DNA follows: TGTGCCAGCAGTCGCGGGGGAACCTACAATGAGCAGTTCTTC. The encoded protein is CASSRGGTYNEQFF. The chain employs TRBV11-3 and TRBJ2-1; 7 bases line up with TRBD2. CDR1 is SGHNT and CDR2 is YENEEA in the germline V gene. The CDR3 is made up of 14 amino acids. The V and J ends lost 6 bases and 2 bases, in that order; junction bases with no gene match: 4.

The rearrangement joins TRBV27 to TRBJ2-7; 7 positions agree with TRBD1. The CDR3 spans 13 residues. After removal of 4 bases from V and 5 bases from J, the junction contained 5 bases not matched to a gene. Germline loops: CDR1 MNHEY, CDR2 SMNVEV (reference sequence). CDR3 bases: TGTGCCAGCAGTTGGCGACAGGGAAACGAGCAGTACTTC. It yields the protein CASSWRQGNEQYF.

The chain recombines TRBV2 with TRBJ2-5, with D uncertain. Germline V gene data show CDR1 as SNHLY and CDR2 as FYNNEI. With 3 bases removed from V and 0 bases from J, the gap between germline ends came to 5 bases. The CDR3 loop spans 13 amino acids. For the CDR3, the DNA is TGTGCCAGCAGTGAGATCAACCAAGAGACCCAGTACTTC. Amino acids: CASSEINQETQYF.

The CDR3 here is CASRTGLAGVLYNEQFF. CDR3 bases: TGTGCCAGCAGAACGGGACTAGCGGGAGTGTTATACAATGAGCAGTTCTTC. V gene TRBV5-6 combines with J gene TRBJ2-1, with TRBD2 matching 14 bases. CDR1 is SGHDT and CDR2 is YYEEEE in the germline V gene. Trimming removed 5 bases from V and 4 bases from J; junction bases left unmatched: 8. The CDR3 length is 17 residues.

This sequence joins TRBV5-4 and TRBJ2-1; the D gene is possibly TRBD1 (5 bases). CDR3 length: 11 residues. The V and J ends lost 0 bases and 10 bases respectively, with 5 bases between them. Germline CDR1 is SGHNT and CDR2 is YYREEE (reference sequence). In DNA, the CDR3 is TGTGCCAGCAGCTTGGAGGGGGAGCAGTTCTTC. Encoded protein: CASSLEGEQFF.

The CDR3 DNA is TGTGCCAGCTCACCACCCCCGGGACAAAAAAACTACAATGAGCAGTTCTTC. Translating gives CASSPPPGQKNYNEQFF. The chain employs TRBV18 and TRBJ2-1, with a tentative D call TRBD1 (6 bases). V lost 0 bases and J 3 bases, leaving 15 bases between the germline ends. Germline V CDR1 and CDR2: KGHSH, LQKENI. The CDR3 totals 17 residues.